Given below is one T cell receptor beta chain in context. This likely reflects a read error, since a far larger clone is one base away. These data come from a study of read filtering for tumor transcriptome and immune sequencing. The library was built from approximately 400 ng RNA with molecular barcoded adaptors for alpha/delta and beta/gamma chains. TCRdb fed the reads into MiXCR, producing one record per CDR3 protein. The top ten clones hold 45% to 50% of a sample with fewer than 25,000 distinct CDR3 sequences, about 20% of them seen once. The CDR3 length is 12 residues. In germline, CDR1 is MNHEY, CDR2 SMNVEV (reference sequence). V was clipped by 10 bases and J by 10 bases, with 17 bases between them.

V is TRBV27 and J is TRBJ2-1, with a weak D call TRBD2 (6 bases). The sequenced sample consisted of a population of CD138-negative cells sorted from bone marrow. The sequence came from a donor aged 40 or over with multiple myeloma. The DNA of the CDR3 is TGTGCCAAACGGGGGAGAGGCTACGAGCAGTTCTTC. This gives the protein CAKRGRGYEQFF.